This T cell receptor beta chain was observed in a study of graft-versus-host responses after intestinal transplantation. Overall study findings and caveats: There were GvH clones found in recipient marrow, and some of them appeared first in ileum or blood.

Comment on this clone: The antigen is undetermined.

Measured with immunoSEQ multiplex PCR; TCRdb has only the in-frame clones, and not every one. The sample records 80,000 to 100,000 clones, 80% to 95% being singletons. This receptor was obtained from a human donor who received an intestinal transplant. The input for sequencing was unstimulated CD4+ T cells sorted from spleen or lymph node cells, taken before intestinal transplant.

The CDR3 DNA follows: TGTGCCAGCAGTGTGGGAGGTGAAAAACTGTTTTTT. Translating it yields CASSVGGEKLFF. This sequence joins TRBV5-6 and TRBJ1-4; D gene uncertain. The CDR3 extends over 12 amino acids. V was trimmed by 5 bases and J by 7 bases, leaving 9 bases between them. The germline V gene encodes CDR1 SGHDT and CDR2 YYEEEE. The entire variable domain, with the rest obtained from reference TRBV5-6 and TRBJ1-4, is as follows: DAGVTQSPTHLIKTRGQQVTLRCSPKSGHDTVSWYQQALGQGPQFIFQYYEEEERQRGNFPDRFSGHQFPNYSSELNVNALLLGDSALYLCASSVGGEKLFFGSGTQLSVL.